This TCR beta chain was captured by sequencing in a study of T cells expressing NK-cell markers. Reanalyzing the 5' RACE reads, TCRdb keeps one entry per CDR3 protein, without DNA. In all, the sample yields roughly 390,000 distinct CDR3 sequences. Sequencing was performed on blood T cells: a sorted CD56 or NKG2C T cell subset, CD4+ or CD8+ T cells, or bulk PBMC T cells (not recorded which). The TCR comes from a man between 18 and 69 years old in good health.

CDR3 protein: CASSFQQGENGYTF. The rearrangement uses TRBV5-1 and TRBJ1-2; TCRdb calls TRBD1, which cannot be checked without DNA. CDR1 is SGHRS, CDR2 YFSETQ, per germline. This CDR3 spans 14 amino acids.